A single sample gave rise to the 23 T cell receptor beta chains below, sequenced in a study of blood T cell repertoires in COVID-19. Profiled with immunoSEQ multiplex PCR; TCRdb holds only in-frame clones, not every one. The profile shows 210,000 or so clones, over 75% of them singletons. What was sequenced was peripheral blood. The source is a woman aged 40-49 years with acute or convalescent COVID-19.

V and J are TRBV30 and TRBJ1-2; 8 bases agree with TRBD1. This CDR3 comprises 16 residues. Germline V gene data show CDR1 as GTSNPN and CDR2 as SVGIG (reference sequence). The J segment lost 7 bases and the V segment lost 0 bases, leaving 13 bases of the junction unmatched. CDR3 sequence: CAWSVGTGGAFGGYTF. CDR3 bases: TGTGCCTGGAGTGTTGGGACAGGAGGGGCGTTTGGTGGCTACACCTTC.

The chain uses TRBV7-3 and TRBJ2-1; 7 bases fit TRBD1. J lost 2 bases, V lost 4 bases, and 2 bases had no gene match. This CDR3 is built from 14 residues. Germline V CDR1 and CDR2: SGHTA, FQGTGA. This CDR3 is CASSSGGAYNEQFF. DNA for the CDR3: TGTGCCAGCAGCTCAGGGGGTGCCTACAATGAGCAGTTCTTC.

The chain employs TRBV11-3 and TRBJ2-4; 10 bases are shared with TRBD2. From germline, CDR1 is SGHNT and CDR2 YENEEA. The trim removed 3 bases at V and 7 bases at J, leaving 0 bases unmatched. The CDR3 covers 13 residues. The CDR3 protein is CASSLTSGNIQYF. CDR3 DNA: TGTGCCAGCAGCTTGACTAGCGGGAACATTCAGTACTTC.

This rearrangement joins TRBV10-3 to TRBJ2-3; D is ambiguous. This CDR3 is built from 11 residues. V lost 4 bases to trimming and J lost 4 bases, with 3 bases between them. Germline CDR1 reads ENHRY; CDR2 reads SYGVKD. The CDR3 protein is CAISASDTQYF. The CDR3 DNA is TGTGCCATCAGTGCGTCAGATACGCAGTATTTT.

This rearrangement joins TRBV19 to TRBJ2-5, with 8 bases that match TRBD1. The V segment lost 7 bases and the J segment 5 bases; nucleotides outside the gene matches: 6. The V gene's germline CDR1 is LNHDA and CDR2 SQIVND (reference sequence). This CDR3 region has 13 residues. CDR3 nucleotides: TGTGCCAGTACCCCAGGGGGCGGGGAGACCCAGTACTTC. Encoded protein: CASTPGGGETQYF.

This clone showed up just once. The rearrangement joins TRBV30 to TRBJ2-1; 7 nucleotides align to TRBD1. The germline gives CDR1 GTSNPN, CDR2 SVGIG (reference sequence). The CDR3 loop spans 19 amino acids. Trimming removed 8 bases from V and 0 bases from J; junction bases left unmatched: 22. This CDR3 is CAQELQGVFPGRSYNEQFF. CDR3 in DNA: TGTGCCCAGGAGCTGCAGGGGGTCTTCCCGGGACGCTCCTACAATGAGCAGTTCTTC.

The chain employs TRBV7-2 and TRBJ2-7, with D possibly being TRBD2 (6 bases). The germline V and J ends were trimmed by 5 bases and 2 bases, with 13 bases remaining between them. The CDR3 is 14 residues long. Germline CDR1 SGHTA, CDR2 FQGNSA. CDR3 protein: CASSPGTGAYEQYV. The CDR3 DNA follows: TGTGCCAGCAGCCCGGGTACGGGGGCCTACGAGCAGTACGTC.

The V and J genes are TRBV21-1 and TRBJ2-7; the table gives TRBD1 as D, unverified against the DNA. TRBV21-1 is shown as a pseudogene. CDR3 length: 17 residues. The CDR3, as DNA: TGTGCCAGCAGCAACTTCGCGTCTAGAGGGGGATCCTACGAGCAGTACGTC. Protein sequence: CASSNFASRGGSYEQYV.

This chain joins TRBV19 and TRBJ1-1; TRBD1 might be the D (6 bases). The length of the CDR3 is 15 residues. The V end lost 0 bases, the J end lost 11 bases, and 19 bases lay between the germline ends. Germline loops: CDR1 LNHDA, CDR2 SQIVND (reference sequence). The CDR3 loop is CASSIDPQGHHRAFF. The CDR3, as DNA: TGTGCCAGTAGTATAGATCCTCAGGGGCACCACCGTGCTTTCTTT.

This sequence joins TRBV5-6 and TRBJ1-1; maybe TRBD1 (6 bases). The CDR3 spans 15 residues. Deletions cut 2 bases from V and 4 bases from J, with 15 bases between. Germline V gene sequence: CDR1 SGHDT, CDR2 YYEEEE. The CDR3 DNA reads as TGTGCCAGCAGCTTCACAGGGTCGGTCGGCACTGAAGCTTTCTTT. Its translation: CASSFTGSVGTEAFF.

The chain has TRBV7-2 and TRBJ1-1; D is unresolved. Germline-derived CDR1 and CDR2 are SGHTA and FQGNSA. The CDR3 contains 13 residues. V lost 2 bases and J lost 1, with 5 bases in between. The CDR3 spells CASSLRGNTEAFF. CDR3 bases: TGTGCCAGCAGCTTACGGGGGAACACTGAAGCTTTCTTT.

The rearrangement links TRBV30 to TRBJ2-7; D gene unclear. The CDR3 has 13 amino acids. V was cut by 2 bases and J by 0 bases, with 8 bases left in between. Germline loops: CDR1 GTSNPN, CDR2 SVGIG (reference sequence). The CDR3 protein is CAWSSSYSYEQYV. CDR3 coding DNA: TGTGCCTGGAGTAGCTCATACTCCTACGAGCAGTACGTC.

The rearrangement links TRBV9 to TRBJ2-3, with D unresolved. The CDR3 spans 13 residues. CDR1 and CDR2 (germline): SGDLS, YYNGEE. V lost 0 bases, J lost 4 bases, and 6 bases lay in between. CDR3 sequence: CASSVGDPDTQYF. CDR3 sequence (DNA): TGTGCCAGCAGCGTAGGCGATCCAGATACGCAGTATTTT.

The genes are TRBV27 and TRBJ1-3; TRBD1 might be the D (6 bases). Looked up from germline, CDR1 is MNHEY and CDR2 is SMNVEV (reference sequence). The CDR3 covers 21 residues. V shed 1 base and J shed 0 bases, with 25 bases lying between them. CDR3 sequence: CASSLLSLTHRQVVSGNTIYF. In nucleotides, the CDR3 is TGTGCCAGCAGTTTATTAAGCTTAACCCACCGACAGGTAGTCTCTGGAAACACCATATATTTT.

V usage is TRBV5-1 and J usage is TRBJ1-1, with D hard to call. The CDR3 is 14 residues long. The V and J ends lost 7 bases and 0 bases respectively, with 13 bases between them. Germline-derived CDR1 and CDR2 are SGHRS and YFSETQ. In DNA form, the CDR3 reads TGCGCCAGCCGCGGTAGAGGAGTGAACACTGAAGCTTTCTTT. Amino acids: CASRGRGVNTEAFF. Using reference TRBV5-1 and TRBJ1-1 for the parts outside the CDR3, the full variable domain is KAGVTQTPRYLIKTRGQQVTLSCSPISGHRSVSWYQQTPGQGLQFLFEYFSETQRNKGNFPGRFSGRQFSNSRSEMNVSTLELGDSALYLCASRGRGVNTEAFFGQGTRLTVV.

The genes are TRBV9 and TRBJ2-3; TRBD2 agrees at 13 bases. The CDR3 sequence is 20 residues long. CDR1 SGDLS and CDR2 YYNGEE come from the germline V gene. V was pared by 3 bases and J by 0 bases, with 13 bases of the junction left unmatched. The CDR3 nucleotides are TGTGCCAGCAGCGCGGGGACTAGCGGGGCCAGAAGTGCTAGCACAGATACGCAGTATTTT. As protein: CASSAGTSGARSASTDTQYF.

The CDR3 nucleotides read TGTGCCAGCAGCTTAGGCGGGGGACCCTGGAATGAGCAGTTCTTC. Protein: CASSLGGGPWNEQFF. The gene calls are TRBV11-2 and TRBJ2-1, with 7 positions matching TRBD2. The CDR3 contains 15 residues. Germline loops: CDR1 SGHAT, CDR2 FQNNGV. The ends lost 1 base at V and 7 bases at J; junction bases unmatched: 7.

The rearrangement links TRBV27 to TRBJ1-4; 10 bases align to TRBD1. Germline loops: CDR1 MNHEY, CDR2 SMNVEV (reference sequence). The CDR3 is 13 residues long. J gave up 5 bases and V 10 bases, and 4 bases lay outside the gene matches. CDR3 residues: CATSTGGNEKLFF. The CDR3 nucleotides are TGTGCCACCTCGACAGGGGGCAATGAAAAACTGTTTTTT.

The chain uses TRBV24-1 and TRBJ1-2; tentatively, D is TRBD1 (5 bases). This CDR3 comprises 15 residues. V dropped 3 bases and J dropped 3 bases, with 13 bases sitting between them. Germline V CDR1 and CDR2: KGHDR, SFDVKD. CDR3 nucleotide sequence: TGTGCCACCAGTGATGTCCGGGGGAGAGACTATGGCTACACCTTC. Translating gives CATSDVRGRDYGYTF.

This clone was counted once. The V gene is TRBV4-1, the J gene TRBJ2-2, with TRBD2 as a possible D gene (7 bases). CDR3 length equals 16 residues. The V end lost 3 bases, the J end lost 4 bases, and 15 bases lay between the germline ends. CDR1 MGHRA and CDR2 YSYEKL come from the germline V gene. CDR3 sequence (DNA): TGCGCCAGCAGCCAGGTGGGGGGGGCAACCACCGGGGAGCTGTTTTTT. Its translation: CASSQVGGATTGELFF.

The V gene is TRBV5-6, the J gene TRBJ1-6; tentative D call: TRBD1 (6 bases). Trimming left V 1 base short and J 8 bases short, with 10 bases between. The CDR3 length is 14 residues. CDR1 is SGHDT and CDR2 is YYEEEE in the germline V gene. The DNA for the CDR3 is TGTGCCAGCAGCTTGCAGGGGCTATATTCACCCCTCCACTTT. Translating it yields CASSLQGLYSPLHF.

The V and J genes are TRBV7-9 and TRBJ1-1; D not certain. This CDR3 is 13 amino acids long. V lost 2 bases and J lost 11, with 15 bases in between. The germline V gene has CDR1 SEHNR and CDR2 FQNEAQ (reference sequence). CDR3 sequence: CASSLRSGFTAFF. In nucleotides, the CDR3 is TGTGCCAGCAGCTTAAGGTCGGGTTTTACGGCTTTCTTT.

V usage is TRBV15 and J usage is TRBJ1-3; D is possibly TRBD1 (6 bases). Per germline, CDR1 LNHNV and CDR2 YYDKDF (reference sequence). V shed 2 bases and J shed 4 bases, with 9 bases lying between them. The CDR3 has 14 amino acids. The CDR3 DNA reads TGTGCCACCAGCAGACTGGACAGCGGAAACACCATATATTTT. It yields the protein CATSRLDSGNTIYF.